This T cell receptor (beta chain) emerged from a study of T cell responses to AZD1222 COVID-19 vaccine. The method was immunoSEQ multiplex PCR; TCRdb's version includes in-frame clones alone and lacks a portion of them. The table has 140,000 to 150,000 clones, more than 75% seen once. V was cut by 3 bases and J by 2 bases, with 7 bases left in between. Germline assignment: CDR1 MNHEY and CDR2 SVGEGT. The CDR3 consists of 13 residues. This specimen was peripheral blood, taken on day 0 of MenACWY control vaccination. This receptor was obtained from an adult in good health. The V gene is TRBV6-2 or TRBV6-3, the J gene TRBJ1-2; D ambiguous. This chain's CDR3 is CASSYSSNYGYTF. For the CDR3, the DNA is TGTGCCAGCAGTTATTCTTCCAACTATGGCTACACCTTC.